These 10 T cell receptor beta chains share one sample of origin, sequenced in a study of blood T cell repertoires in COVID-19. Only in-frame clones appear in the TCRdb table, and some are missing; sequencing was by immunoSEQ multiplex PCR. The sample has roughly 110,000 clones, less than 85% seen once. Input material: peripheral blood. Receptor source: a woman aged 60-75 years with acute or convalescent COVID-19.

This chain uses TRBV11-2 with TRBJ2-2, with 8 bases matching TRBD1. The CDR3 totals 17 residues. Germline V lookup: CDR1 SGHAT, CDR2 FQNNGV. V lost 2 bases and J lost 6; bases outside the gene matches: 11. CDR3 protein: CASSLSLRQGNSGELFF. Here the CDR3 DNA reads TGTGCCAGCAGCTTAAGTCTCAGACAGGGGAATTCCGGGGAGCTGTTTTTT.

The rearrangement joins TRBV19 to TRBJ2-2; the D gene is possibly TRBD1 (9 bases). The germline gives CDR1 LNHDA, CDR2 SQIVND (reference sequence). Trimming left V 7 bases short and J 5 bases short, with 17 bases between. This CDR3 comprises 15 residues. DNA for the CDR3: TGTGCCAGTATCCGGGGGGGACAGGGAACCGGGGAGCTGTTTTTT. Residues: CASIRGGQGTGELFF.

This clone appeared once. The V gene is TRBV5-1, the J gene TRBJ1-4; D is possibly TRBD1 (6 bases). Germline lookup yields CDR1 SGHRS and CDR2 YFSETQ. The CDR3 loop spans 15 amino acids. Trimming cost V 0 bases and J 1 base, with 7 bases left between them. This CDR3 is CASSLGGRTNEKLFF. CDR3 DNA sequence: TGCGCCAGCAGCTTGGGGGGGCGAACTAATGAAAAACTGTTTTTT.

This clone appeared once. The gene calls are TRBV19 and TRBJ1-5; 7 bases agree with TRBD1. The junction had 5 bases not matched to a gene; V was cut back by 7 bases and J by 2 bases. Germline V lookup: CDR1 LNHDA, CDR2 SQIVND (reference sequence). The CDR3 contains 14 residues. The CDR3 sequence is CASMDRPGNQPQHF. In DNA form, the CDR3 reads TGTGCCAGTATGGACAGGCCGGGCAATCAGCCCCAGCATTTT.

The V gene is TRBV23-1, the J gene TRBJ1-5, with a tentative D call TRBD1 (6 bases). TRBV23-1 is recorded as an ORF, its role being uncertain. The CDR3 contains 15 residues. V shed 0 bases and J shed 3 bases, with 9 bases lying between them. CDR3 region: CASSQSSGVNQPQHF. The CDR3 DNA sequence: TGCGCCAGCAGTCAATCGTCAGGGGTCAATCAGCCCCAGCATTTT.

The rearrangement joins TRBV2 to TRBJ2-1; the match to TRBD2 covers 7 bases. With V trimmed by 2 bases and J by 5 bases, 6 bases remained unmatched. The CDR3 length is 15 residues. CDR1 SNHLY and CDR2 FYNNEI come from the germline V gene. CDR3 bases: TGTGCCAGCAGTGAAACCGGGAGGATACACAATGAGCAGTTCTTC. It yields the protein CASSETGRIHNEQFF.

The chain links TRBV7-9 to TRBJ1-1, with 7 positions matching TRBD1. The germline gives CDR1 SEHNR, CDR2 FQNEAQ (reference sequence). J gave up 1 base and V 2 bases, and 4 bases lay outside the gene matches. This CDR3 is 15 amino acids long. In nucleotides, the CDR3 is TGTGCCAGCAGCTTACGCGCAGGGGGGAACACTGAAGCTTTCTTT. Its translation is CASSLRAGGNTEAFF.

This chain connects TRBV2 to TRBJ1-2, with D unclear. CDR3 length: 15 amino acids. Trimming removed 2 bases from V and 8 bases from J, with 18 bases in between. CDR1 is SNHLY, CDR2 FYNNEI, per germline. This CDR3 is CASSERSQLLGGYTF. The CDR3 DNA reads as TGTGCCAGCAGTGAACGATCCCAGCTGCTCGGGGGCTACACCTTC.

This chain links TRBV6-5 with TRBJ1-1; D gene ambiguous. The germline V gene has CDR1 MNHEY and CDR2 SVGAGI. CDR3 length equals 13 residues. V was pared by 7 bases and J by 4 bases, with 13 bases between. CDR3 bases: TGTGCCAGCAATCTGGTGGGAGGCACTGAAGCTTTCTTT. The encoded protein is CASNLVGGTEAFF.

The gene calls are TRBV5-1 and TRBJ2-2; tentatively, D is TRBD1 (5 bases). The CDR3 totals 16 residues. Trimming left V 1 base short and J 3 bases short, with 13 bases between. The V gene's germline CDR1 is SGHRS and CDR2 YFSETQ. The chain's CDR3 is CASSLPRGRYTGELFF. CDR3 nucleotides: TGCGCCAGCAGCTTGCCTAGGGGTCGGTACACCGGGGAGCTGTTTTTT.